The clone carrying this T cell receptor beta chain was recorded many times. The sample is drawn from a study of T cells in Graves' hyperthyroidism and ophthalmopathy. V was pared by 1 base and J by 5 bases, with 9 bases between. Germline assignment: CDR1 LGHDT and CDR2 YNNKEL (reference sequence). The CDR3 totals 13 residues. Amplification of TCR beta CDR3 regions was performed using RNA transcripts as template. The HTBI set primed first-round TCR CDR3 RT-PCR. TCRdb itself ran the multiplex PCR reads through MiXCR, one entry per CDR3 protein. The sample lists about 580,000 distinct CDR3 sequences; 35% to 55% were seen once.

The clonotype was recovered from a woman under 30 with Graves' hyperthyroidism. What was sequenced was peripheral blood or thyroid tissue (not recorded which). This sequence joins TRBV3-1 and TRBJ2-7, with D unresolved. CDR3 amino acids: CASSQGGSNEQYF. CDR3 DNA sequence: TGTGCCAGCAGCCAAGGGGGTTCAAACGAGCAGTACTTC.